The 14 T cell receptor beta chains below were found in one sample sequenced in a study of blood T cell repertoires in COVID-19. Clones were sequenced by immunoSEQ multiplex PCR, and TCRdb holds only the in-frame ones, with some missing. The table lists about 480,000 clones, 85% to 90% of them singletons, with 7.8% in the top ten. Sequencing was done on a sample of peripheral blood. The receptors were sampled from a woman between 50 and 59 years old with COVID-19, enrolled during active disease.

The CDR3 DNA follows: TGTGCCAGCAGCTTAGGCCTAGCGGGGTTAACAGATACGCAGTATTTT. Its protein product is CASSLGLAGLTDTQYF. The J gene is TRBJ2-3, the V gene TRBV13; TRBD2 aligns across 9 bases. V lost 0 bases, J lost 3 bases, and 4 bases stayed unmatched. CDR1 and CDR2 (germline): PRHDT, FYEKMQ (reference sequence). This CDR3 comprises 16 residues.

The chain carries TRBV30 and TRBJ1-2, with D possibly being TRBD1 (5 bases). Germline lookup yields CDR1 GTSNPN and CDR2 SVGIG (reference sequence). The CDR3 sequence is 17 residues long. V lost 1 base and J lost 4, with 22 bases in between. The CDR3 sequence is CAWSALGKGTGLYGYTF. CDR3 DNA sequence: TGTGCCTGGAGTGCCTTAGGAAAGGGCACAGGCCTCTATGGCTACACCTTC.

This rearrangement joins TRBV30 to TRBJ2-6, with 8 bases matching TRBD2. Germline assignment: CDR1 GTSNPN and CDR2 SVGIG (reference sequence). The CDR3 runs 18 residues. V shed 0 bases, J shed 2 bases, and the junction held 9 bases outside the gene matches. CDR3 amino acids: CAWSVTGRGAPGANVLTF. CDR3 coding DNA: TGTGCCTGGAGTGTAACGGGGCGGGGGGCTCCTGGGGCCAACGTCCTGACTTTC.

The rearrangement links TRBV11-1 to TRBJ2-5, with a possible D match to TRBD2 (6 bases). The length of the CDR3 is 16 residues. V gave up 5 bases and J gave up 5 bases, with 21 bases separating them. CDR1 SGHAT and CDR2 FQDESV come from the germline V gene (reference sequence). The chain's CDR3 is CASSPEGRGGGETQYF. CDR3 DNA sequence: TGTGCCAGCAGCCCGGAGGGACGGGGAGGAGGGGAGACCCAGTACTTC.

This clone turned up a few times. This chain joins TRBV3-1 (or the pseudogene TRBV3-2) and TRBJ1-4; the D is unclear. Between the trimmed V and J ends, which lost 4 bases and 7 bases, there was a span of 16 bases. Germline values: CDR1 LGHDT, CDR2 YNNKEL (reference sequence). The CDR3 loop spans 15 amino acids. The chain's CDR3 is CASSRRTGFGEKLFF. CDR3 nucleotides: TGTGCCAGCAGCCGGAGGACGGGTTTTGGTGAAAAACTGTTTTTT.

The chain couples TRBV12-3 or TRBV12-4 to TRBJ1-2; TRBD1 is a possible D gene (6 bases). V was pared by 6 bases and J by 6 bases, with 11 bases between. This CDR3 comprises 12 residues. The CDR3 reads CASRDRIDGYTF. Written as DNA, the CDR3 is TGTGCCAGCAGAGACAGGATCGATGGCTACACCTTC.

Here the CDR3 reads CASSPRTGGLNTEAFF. CDR3 sequence (DNA): TGTGCCAGCAGTCCTCGGACAGGGGGGCTGAACACTGAAGCTTTCTTT. This chain uses TRBV27 with TRBJ1-1; 10 nucleotides match TRBD1. Germline trimming cut 5 bases from V and 0 bases from J; bases unmatched to any gene: 6. The CDR3 extends over 16 amino acids. Germline V lookup: CDR1 MNHEY, CDR2 SMNVEV (reference sequence).

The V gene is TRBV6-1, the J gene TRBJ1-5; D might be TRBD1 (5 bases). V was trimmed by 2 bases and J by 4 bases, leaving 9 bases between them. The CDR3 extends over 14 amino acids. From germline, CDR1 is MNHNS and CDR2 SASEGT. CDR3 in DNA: TGTGCCAGCAGTGAAACATCAGGGAATCAGCCCCAGCATTTT. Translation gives CASSETSGNQPQHF.

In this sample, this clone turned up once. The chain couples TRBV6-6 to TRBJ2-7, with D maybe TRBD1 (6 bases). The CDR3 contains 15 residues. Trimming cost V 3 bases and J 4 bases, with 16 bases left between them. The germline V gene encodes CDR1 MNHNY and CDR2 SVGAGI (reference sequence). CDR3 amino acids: CASSYGGARRYEQYF. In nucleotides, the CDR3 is TGTGCCAGCAGTTATGGGGGCGCCAGGAGGTACGAGCAGTACTTC.

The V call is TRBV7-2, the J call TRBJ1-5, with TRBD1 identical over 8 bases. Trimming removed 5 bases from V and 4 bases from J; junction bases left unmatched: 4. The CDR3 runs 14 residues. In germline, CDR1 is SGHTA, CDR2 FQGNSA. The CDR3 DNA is TGTGCCAGCAGCGCCCGACAGGGGAATCAGCCCCAGCATTTT. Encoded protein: CASSARQGNQPQHF.

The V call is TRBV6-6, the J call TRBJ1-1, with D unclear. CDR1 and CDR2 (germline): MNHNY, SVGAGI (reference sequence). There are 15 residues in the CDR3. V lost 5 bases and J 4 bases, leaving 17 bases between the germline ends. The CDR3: CASSDPTAAITEAFF. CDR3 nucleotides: TGTGCCAGCAGTGACCCCACGGCGGCGATCACTGAAGCTTTCTTT.

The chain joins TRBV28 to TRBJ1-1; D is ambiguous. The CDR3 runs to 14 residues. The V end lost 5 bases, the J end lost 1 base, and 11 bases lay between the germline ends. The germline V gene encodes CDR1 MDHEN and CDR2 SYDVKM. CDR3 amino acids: CASSPLRENTEAFF. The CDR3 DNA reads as TGTGCCAGCAGTCCCCTTCGAGAGAACACTGAAGCTTTCTTT.

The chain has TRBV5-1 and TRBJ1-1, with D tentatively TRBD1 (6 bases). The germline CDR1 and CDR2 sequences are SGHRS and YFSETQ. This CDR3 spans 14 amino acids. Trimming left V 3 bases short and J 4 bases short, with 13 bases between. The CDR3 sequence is CASSSQGTTTEAFF. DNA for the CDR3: TGCGCCAGCAGCTCCCAGGGGACGACCACTGAAGCTTTCTTT.

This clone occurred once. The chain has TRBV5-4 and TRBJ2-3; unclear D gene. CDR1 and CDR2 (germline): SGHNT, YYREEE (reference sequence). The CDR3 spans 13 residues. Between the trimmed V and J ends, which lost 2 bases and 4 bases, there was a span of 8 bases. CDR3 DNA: TGTGCCAGCAGCTTAGAGATGCCAGATACGCAGTATTTT. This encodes CASSLEMPDTQYF.